The 30 T cell receptor beta chains given below trace back to one sample, sequenced in a study of T cells in Graves' hyperthyroidism and ophthalmopathy. The TCR beta CDR3 regions underwent amplification using RNA transcripts as the source. The TCR CDR3 first-round RT-PCR relied on the HTBI primer set. TCRdb reprocessed the multiplex PCR reads with MiXCR, giving one entry per CDR3 protein. This table holds around 600,000 distinct CDR3 sequences, approximately 15% found once. The sequenced sample consisted of blood. The source is a woman in her fifties or sixties with Graves' ophthalmopathy.

The chain employs TRBV5-1 and TRBJ2-1; 11 positions match TRBD2. This CDR3 is 15 amino acids long. V trimming: 4 bases; J trimming: 6 bases; junction bases outside the gene matches: 6. Per the germline V gene, CDR1 is SGHRS and CDR2 is YFSETQ. DNA of the CDR3: TGCGCCAGCAGCCCACTAGCGGGAGAGGCCAATGAGCAGTTCTTC. Translation gives CASSPLAGEANEQFF.

This clonotype was found a few times. The genes are TRBV7-9 and TRBJ2-2; D remains unclear. Germline CDR1 SEHNR, CDR2 FQNEAQ (reference sequence). There are 16 residues in the CDR3. Trimming took off 4 bases at V and 0 bases at J, with 12 bases between the two ends. The chain's CDR3 is CASSSLGFPNTGELFF. The CDR3, as DNA: TGTGCCAGCAGCTCACTCGGGTTTCCGAACACCGGGGAGCTGTTTTTT. The whole variable domain, remainder taken from reference TRBV7-9 and TRBJ2-2, is DTGVSQNPRHKITKRGQNVTFRCDPISEHNRLYWYRQTLGQGPEFLTYFQNEAQLEKSRLLSDRFSAERPKGSFSTLEIQRTEQGDSAMYLCASSSLGFPNTGELFFGEGSRLTVL.

This clonotype showed up many times. V is TRBV7-2 and J is TRBJ1-1, with 7 bases aligning to TRBD1. Germline V gene sequence: CDR1 SGHTA, CDR2 FQGNSA. J lost 4 bases, V lost 4 bases, and 9 bases had no gene match. The CDR3 runs 15 residues. CDR3: CASSSQGGPTTEAFF. In DNA form, the CDR3 reads TGTGCCAGCAGCTCCCAGGGGGGACCGACCACTGAAGCTTTCTTT.

This clonotype was recorded many times. The chain links TRBV11-3 to TRBJ1-1; no definite D call. The CDR3 consists of 15 residues. Germline V gives CDR1 SGHNT, CDR2 YENEEA. Trimming removed 2 bases from V and 1 base from J, with 11 bases in between. The CDR3 here is CASSLRQASNTEAFF. The CDR3 DNA reads TGTGCCAGCAGCTTAAGACAAGCCTCGAACACTGAAGCTTTCTTT.

This clonotype has a handful of counts. The rearrangement uses TRBV12-3 or TRBV12-4 and TRBJ2-1, with 11 bases that match TRBD2. The V segment lost 3 bases and the J segment 5 bases; nucleotides outside the gene matches: 9. The CDR3 is made up of 17 amino acids. CDR3 DNA: TGTGCCAGCAGTTTCTCTAGCGGGAGGCGTCTCGACAATGAGCAGTTCTTC. This gives the protein CASSFSSGRRLDNEQFF.

In its sample, this clonotype was seen many times. V usage is TRBV7-9 and J usage is TRBJ2-1, with D unclear. The V end lost 5 bases, the J end lost 4 bases, and 9 bases lay between the germline ends. The CDR3 loop spans 13 amino acids. Germline-derived CDR1 and CDR2 are SEHNR and FQNEAQ (reference sequence). The CDR3 loop reads CASSRDWYNEQFF. In nucleotides, the CDR3 is TGTGCCAGCAGCCGAGACTGGTACAATGAGCAGTTCTTC.

Ten or more counts support this clonotype. This chain uses TRBV30 with TRBJ1-5; 10 nucleotides match TRBD1. The trim removed 3 bases at V and 5 bases at J, leaving 4 bases unmatched. Looked up from germline, CDR1 is GTSNPN and CDR2 is SVGIG (reference sequence). The CDR3 extends over 14 amino acids. CDR3 region: CAWSPGTGDQPQHF. The CDR3 DNA reads TGTGCCTGGAGCCCCGGGACAGGGGATCAGCCCCAGCATTTT.

This clonotype occurred many times. CDR3 sequence reads: CASSLSFKREYQDNEQFF. DNA for the CDR3: TGTGCCAGCAGTTTAAGTTTTAAGCGGGAGTATCAGGACAATGAGCAGTTCTTC. J is TRBJ2-1 and V is TRBV28, with 8 bases lining up with TRBD2. CDR3 length: 18 residues. J gave up 5 bases and V 2 bases, and 14 bases lay outside the gene matches. Germline V gives CDR1 MDHEN, CDR2 SYDVKM.

Ten or more counts support this clonotype. V gene TRBV20-1 combines with J gene TRBJ2-7; the D is unclear. There are 11 residues in the CDR3. CDR1 is DFQATT, CDR2 SNEGSKA, per germline (reference sequence). The ends were cut back, 1 base at V and 4 bases at J, with 5 bases in the middle. CDR3 sequence reads: CSARVGYEQYF. CDR3 nucleotide sequence: TGCAGTGCTAGAGTAGGATACGAGCAGTACTTC.

This chain links TRBV6-2 or TRBV6-3 with TRBJ2-7; perhaps TRBD2 as D (5 bases). V was clipped by 5 bases and J by 6 bases, with 14 bases between them. Germline loops: CDR1 MNHEY, CDR2 SVGEGT. The CDR3 is 13 amino acids. CDR3 region: CASSGLVTLEQYF. CDR3 bases: TGTGCCAGCAGTGGACTCGTTACCCTCGAGCAGTACTTC.

The V call is TRBV4-1, the J call TRBJ2-3; no clear D. Trimming took 1 base from V and 0 from J, leaving 8 bases between them. The CDR3 loop spans 15 amino acids. Germline CDR1 reads MGHRA; CDR2 reads YSYEKL. CDR3 loop: CASSQGLTSTDTQYF. The CDR3 coding sequence is TGCGCCAGCAGCCAAGGTTTGACTAGCACAGATACGCAGTATTTT.

This clonotype came up many times. The rearrangement joins TRBV13 to TRBJ1-1; 9 bases are a match to TRBD1. Per the germline V gene, CDR1 is PRHDT and CDR2 is FYEKMQ (reference sequence). The J segment lost 6 bases and the V segment lost 5 bases, leaving 16 bases of the junction unmatched. This CDR3 region has 17 residues. The CDR3 here is CASSTRLRDRVGAEAFF. The CDR3 DNA reads TGTGCCAGCAGCACCCGCCTCCGGGACAGGGTTGGGGCTGAAGCTTTCTTT.

Remarks on this clonotype: Because it lacks the conserved phenylalanine or tryptophan at the end, this CDR3 is likely a read error. The chain couples TRBV5-1 to TRBJ2-7, with D uncertain. This CDR3 comprises 16 residues. Germline V gives CDR1 SGHRS, CDR2 YFSETQ. V lost 0 bases and J 0 bases, leaving 13 bases between the germline ends. The CDR3 is CASSLVASQSSYEQYL. The CDR3 DNA follows: TGCGCCAGCAGCTTGGTGGCCAGCCAGAGCTCCTACGAGCAGTACCTC.

This clonotype was seen repeatedly, ten times or more. The chain links TRBV20-1 to TRBJ2-5, with D possibly matching TRBD1 (6 bases). Trimming took off 6 bases at V and 4 bases at J, with 15 bases between the two ends. The CDR3 has 13 residues. The V gene's germline CDR1 is DFQATT and CDR2 SNEGSKA (reference sequence). DNA for the CDR3: TGCAGTGCCATCCCGCAGGGGCGAGAGACCCAGTACTTC. Amino acids: CSAIPQGRETQYF.

This clonotype was picked up a small number of times. V gene TRBV29-1 combines with J gene TRBJ1-1, with D unclear. CDR3 length equals 14 residues. CDR1 is SQVTM and CDR2 is ANQGSEA in the germline V gene. The germline V and J ends were trimmed by 2 bases and 7 bases, with 17 bases remaining between them. CDR3 coding DNA: TGCAGCGTTGAAATACTGGGTCAGTTAGGTGAAGCTTTCTTT. Amino acid sequence: CSVEILGQLGEAFF.

This clonotype was counted once. A much more abundant neighbour one base away suggests this may be a read error. The genes are TRBV18 and TRBJ1-2; no definite D call. The CDR3 has 12 amino acids. CDR1 is KGHSH and CDR2 is LQKENI in the germline V gene. This chain's CDR3 is CVSSPQSYGYTF. The CDR3 DNA is TGTGTCAGCTCACCCCAGTCCTATGGCTACACCTTC.

This CDR3 reads CASSSSNDYTYEQYF. CDR3 in DNA: TGTGCCAGCAGTTCCTCTAACGACTATACCTACGAGCAGTACTTC. The rearrangement joins TRBV28 to TRBJ2-7; TRBD2 is a possible D gene (5 bases). The V and J ends lost 4 bases and 2 bases respectively, with 15 bases between them. The CDR3 has 15 amino acids. Germline-derived CDR1 and CDR2 are MDHEN and SYDVKM.

This clonotype was seen more than once but under ten times. The gene calls are TRBV10-3 and TRBJ2-7; 8 bases map to TRBD2. The CDR3 has 14 amino acids. Trimming cost V 2 bases and J 6 bases; bases outside gene matches: 6. From germline, CDR1 is ENHRY and CDR2 SYGVKD. DNA for the CDR3: TGTGCCATCAGTGAGCGGGAGGGCCGGGCCGAGCAGTACTTC. Its protein product is CAISEREGRAEQYF.

This clonotype was found many times. The chain has TRBV12-5 and TRBJ2-5; D unclear. Per germline, CDR1 LGHNT and CDR2 FRNRAP. Trimming removed 2 bases from V and 4 bases from J, with 8 bases in between. The CDR3 contains 13 residues. The CDR3 protein is CASGLPPIETQYF. The DNA of the CDR3 is TGTGCTAGTGGTTTGCCCCCTATAGAGACCCAGTACTTC.

This clonotype has at least ten counts. The rearrangement links TRBV9 to TRBJ2-5; D not resolved. The CDR3 is 16 amino acids. Germline V gene lookup returns CDR1 SGDLS and CDR2 YYNGEE. Trimming pared 0 bases from V and 4 bases from J, leaving 16 bases between. Written as DNA, the CDR3 is TGTGCCAGCAGCGTAGGGAAGCTTGGATTTCGAGAGACCCAGTACTTC. Its protein product is CASSVGKLGFRETQYF.

Many counts were recorded for this clonotype. The junction does not match germline at one end; this may be a read error. The rearrangement uses TRBV4-3 and TRBJ2-7; possibly TRBD2 for D (6 bases). This CDR3 contains 13 residues. CDR1 is LGHNA and CDR2 is YSLEER in the germline V gene. The CDR3 loop is CASSQDRGYEQYF. CDR3 DNA: TGTGCCAGCAGCCAAGATCGGGGGTACGAGCAGTACTTC.

V gene TRBV10-3 combines with J gene TRBJ2-7; the match to TRBD2 covers 11 bases. V trimming: 3 bases; J trimming: 2 bases; junction bases outside the gene matches: 9. Per the germline V gene, CDR1 is ENHRY and CDR2 is SYGVKD. CDR3 length equals 17 residues. The chain's CDR3 is CAISDLPLAGEAYEQYF. The CDR3 DNA reads TGTGCCATCAGTGACCTACCACTAGCGGGAGAAGCCTACGAGCAGTACTTC.

The table lists this clonotype with many counts. The chain has TRBV27 and TRBJ2-7, with a tentative D call TRBD1 (6 bases). The ends were cut back, 3 bases at V and 5 bases at J, with 11 bases in the middle. Germline lookup yields CDR1 MNHEY and CDR2 SMNVEV (reference sequence). The CDR3 totals 13 residues. The chain's CDR3 is CASSFKGVNEQYF. The CDR3 DNA is TGTGCCAGCAGTTTTAAGGGGGTAAACGAGCAGTACTTC.

Ten or more counts support this clonotype. The chain employs TRBV12-3 or TRBV12-4 and TRBJ2-1, with TRBD2 identical over 12 bases. V lost 5 bases to trimming and J lost 0 bases; unmatched junction nucleotides: 5. The CDR3 is made up of 17 amino acids. CDR3 sequence: CASSLGLAGDSYNEQFF. CDR3 DNA sequence: TGTGCCAGCAGTCTGGGACTAGCGGGTGACTCCTACAATGAGCAGTTCTTC.

This clonotype was found many times. This chain uses TRBV20-1 with TRBJ2-3; unclear D gene. CDR3 size: 16 residues. V was cut by 1 base and J by 3 bases, with 17 bases left in between. Looked up from germline, CDR1 is DFQATT and CDR2 is SNEGSKA (reference sequence). The CDR3 coding sequence is TGCAGTGCTAGAGCCCTTCAGAGTGCGTGGACAGATACGCAGTATTTT. It translates to CSARALQSAWTDTQYF.

The table lists this clonotype with a few counts. The V gene is TRBV13, the J gene TRBJ1-6, with TRBD1 identical over 8 bases. The CDR3 covers 16 residues. Germline V gene lookup returns CDR1 PRHDT and CDR2 FYEKMQ (reference sequence). J lost 5 bases, V lost 5 bases, and 8 bases had no gene match. The CDR3: CASSHQGAVDNSPLHF. CDR3 bases: TGTGCCAGCAGCCATCAGGGGGCAGTTGATAATTCACCCCTCCACTTT.

The V gene is TRBV15, the J gene TRBJ2-3; no clear D gene. Trimming cost V 1 base and J 2 bases, with 7 bases left between them. The CDR3 is made up of 14 amino acids. Germline values: CDR1 LNHNV, CDR2 YYDKDF (reference sequence). The DNA of the CDR3 is TGTGCCACCAGCAGAGCCGGGTACACAGATACGCAGTATTTT. Translating it yields CATSRAGYTDTQYF.

The CDR3 DNA reads TGTGCCATCCAGCCAGGGGGCACCGGGGAGCTGTTTTTT. Translated, it gives CAIQPGGTGELFF. The chain uses TRBV11-3 and TRBJ2-2; 7 positions agree with TRBD1. V dropped 10 bases and J dropped 4; count of bases not matched to a gene: 6. From germline, CDR1 is SGHNT and CDR2 YENEEA. The CDR3 consists of 13 residues.

This clonotype was detected many times. CDR3: CASADRTDTQYF. The CDR3 nucleotides are TGTGCCAGCGCGGACAGGACAGATACGCAGTATTTT. V gene TRBV28 combines with J gene TRBJ2-3; 7 nucleotides match TRBD1. Germline trimming cut 8 bases from V and 3 bases from J; bases unmatched to any gene: 2. The germline V gene encodes CDR1 MDHEN and CDR2 SYDVKM. The CDR3 runs to 12 residues.

This clonotype was seen ten or more times. One end of the junction varies from germline; a read error may be responsible. The V gene is TRBV5-1, the J gene TRBJ2-1; TRBD2 matches at 10 bases. CDR1 is SGHRS, CDR2 YFSETQ, per germline. This CDR3 has 13 amino acids. CDR3 DNA: TGTGCCAGCAGCTTAGCGGGGGGTAATGAGCAGTTCTTC. Translation gives CASSLAGGNEQFF.